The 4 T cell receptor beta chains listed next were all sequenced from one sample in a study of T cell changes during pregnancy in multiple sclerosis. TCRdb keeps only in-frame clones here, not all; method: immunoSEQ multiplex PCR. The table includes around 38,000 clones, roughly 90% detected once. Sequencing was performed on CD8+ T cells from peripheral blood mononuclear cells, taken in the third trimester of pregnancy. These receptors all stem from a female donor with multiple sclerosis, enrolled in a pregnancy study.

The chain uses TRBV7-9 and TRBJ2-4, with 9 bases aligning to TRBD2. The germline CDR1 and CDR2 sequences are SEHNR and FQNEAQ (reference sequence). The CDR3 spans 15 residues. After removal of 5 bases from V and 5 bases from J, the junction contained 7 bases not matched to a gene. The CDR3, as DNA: TGTGCCAGCAGCCCGGTAGCGGGAGTAGAAAACATTCAGTACTTC. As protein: CASSPVAGVENIQYF. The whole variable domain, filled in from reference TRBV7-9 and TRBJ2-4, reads DTGVSQNPRHKITKRGQNVTFRCDPISEHNRLYWYRQTLGQGPEFLTYFQNEAQLEKSRLLSDRFSAERPKGSFSTLEIQRTEQGDSAMYLCASSPVAGVENIQYFGAGTRLSVL.

CDR3 sequence reads: CASSFTGSGELFF. As DNA, the CDR3 is TGTGCCAGCAGTTTTACAGGGTCCGGGGAGCTGTTTTTT. The rearrangement uses TRBV7-6 and TRBJ2-2, with D possibly matching TRBD1 (6 bases). The CDR3 runs 13 residues. Germline V gene data show CDR1 as SGHVS and CDR2 as FNYEAQ. V lost 6 bases, J lost 6 bases, and 11 bases lay in between.

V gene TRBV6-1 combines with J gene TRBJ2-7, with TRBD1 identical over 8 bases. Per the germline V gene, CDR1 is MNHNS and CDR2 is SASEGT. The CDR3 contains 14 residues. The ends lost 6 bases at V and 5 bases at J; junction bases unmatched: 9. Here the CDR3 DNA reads TGTGCCAGCAGGGAGGACAGGGAAAGGGACGAGCAGTACTTC. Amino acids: CASREDRERDEQYF.

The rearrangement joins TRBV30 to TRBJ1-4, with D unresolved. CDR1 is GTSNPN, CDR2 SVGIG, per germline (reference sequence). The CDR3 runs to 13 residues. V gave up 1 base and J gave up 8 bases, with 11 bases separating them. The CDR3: CAWSGIGGEKLFF. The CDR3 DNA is TGTGCCTGGAGTGGGATAGGCGGAGAAAAACTGTTTTTT.